This is a list of T cell receptor beta chains from one sample in a study of CD8+CD57+ T cells in acquired aplastic anemia. One entry per CDR3 protein results from TCRdb running MiXCR on the reads. This sample yields about 190,000 distinct CDR3 sequences, of which roughly half are seen a single time; roughly 15% belongs to the top ten. The sequenced sample consisted of sorted CD4+, CD8+, or CD8+CD57+ T cells (not recorded which) from PBMCs. The receptor source for this set is a human donor in good health, serving as a control. Both conserved end residues are part of each CDR3. A D gene is named only where the DNA matches it firmly. For some rows the clone size is stated as once, few or many, or as a class when expanded; others skip it.

J gene,clone size,D gene,V gene,CDR3 DNA,CDR3 protein
TRBJ2-7,NA,NA,TRBV19,TGTGCCAGTAGTAGCGGGGGACACTACGAGCAGTACTTC,CASSSGGHYEQYF
TRBJ2-5,many,NA,TRBV6-1,TGTGCCAGCAGTGTGGGGGGGCCGATGGAGACCCAGTACTTC,CASSVGGPMETQYF
TRBJ1-1,NA,NA,TRBV6-1,TGTGCCAGCAGTTCCCCCGGGGGTGGGATGAACACTGAAGCTTTCTTT,CASSSPGGGMNTEAFF
TRBJ1-1,many,NA,TRBV6-5,TGTGCCAGCAGTTACTCGAGAATGGGGACTGAAGCTTTCTTT,CASSYSRMGTEAFF
TRBJ1-6,few,TRBD1,TRBV20-1,TGCAGTGCTAGTGGCGTGGGGACAGGGGGGAATTCACCCCTCCACTTT,CSASGVGTGGNSPLHF
TRBJ2-2,NA,TRBD2,TRBV12-3/TRBV12-4,TGTGCCAGCAGTTTAGAACTAGCGAGTACCGGGGAGCTGTCTTGG,CASSLELASTGELSW
TRBJ2-7,many,NA,TRBV28,TGTGCCAGCAGACGTTTCGGTTACGAGCAGTACTTC,CASRRFGYEQYF
TRBJ2-6,many,NA,TRBV10-3,TGTGCCATCGGACAGTCCAGCTCTGGGGCCAACGTCCTGACTTTC,CAIGQSSSGANVLTF
TRBJ2-7,NA,TRBD1,TRBV4-3,TGCGCCAGCAGCTCTTCGACAGGGAACTACGAGCAGTACTTC,CASSSSTGNYEQYF
TRBJ2-1,NA,NA,TRBV10-3,TGTGCCATCAGTGTAAACTGGCAAAATGAGCAGTTCTTC,CAISVNWQNEQFF
TRBJ1-4,many,NA,TRBV7-8,TGTGCCAGCAGCTTAGCGCCCGCAACTAATGAAAAACTGTTTTTT,CASSLAPATNEKLFF
TRBJ1-4,NA,TRBD1,TRBV19,TGTGCCAGTAGAAACTCGACAGGGCGTGGTCGTGAAAAACTGTTTTTT,CASRNSTGRGREKLFF
TRBJ1-1,NA,NA,TRBV5-4,TGTGCCAGCAGCTTGGACTTGGGGAACACTGAAGCTTTCTTT,CASSLDLGNTEAFF
TRBJ1-3,many,NA,TRBV6-4,TGTGCCAGCAGTGAGGAACACGCCTCTGGAAACACCATATATTTT,CASSEEHASGNTIYF
TRBJ2-1,NA,NA,TRBV6-2/TRBV6-3,TGTGCCAGCAGTTACGGGAGCTCCTACAATGAGCAGTTCTTC,CASSYGSSYNEQFF
TRBJ2-3,NA,TRBD2,TRBV12-5,TGTGCTAGTGGCATGGCGGGGGGGCCCGCAGATACGCAGTATTTT,CASGMAGGPADTQYF
TRBJ2-1,NA,NA,TRBV20-1,TGCAGTGCTAGAGTTCCGGGGAATGAGCAGTTCTTC,CSARVPGNEQFF
TRBJ2-7,many,TRBD2,TRBV28,TGTGCCAGCATCCTAGCGGCAGGGTATAACGAGCAGTACTTC,CASILAAGYNEQYF
TRBJ1-3,many,NA,TRBV28,TGTGCCAGCAGTTCCCCCGGGTCGAGGGGAAACACCATATATTTT,CASSSPGSRGNTIYF
TRBJ1-2,NA,TRBD1,TRBV6-1,TGTGCCAGCAGTTCCCGGACAGGGGAAGGCTACACCTTC,CASSSRTGEGYTF
TRBJ2-2,NA,NA,TRBV7-9,TGTGCCAGCAGCTTATCTAGCACCGGGGAGCTGTTTTTT,CASSLSSTGELFF
TRBJ2-7,NA,TRBD2,TRBV15,TGTGCCACCAGCAGAGATAGCGGGGGGGCCGACGAGCAGTACTTC,CATSRDSGGADEQYF
TRBJ2-1,few,TRBD2,TRBV24-1,TGTGCCACCAGTGACCGACTAGCGGGAGTTCGTGAGCAGTTCTTC,CATSDRLAGVREQFF
TRBJ2-7,once,NA,TRBV10-3,TGTGCCATCAGTGGGGGGGGGCAGCGTTACGAGCAGTACTTC,CAISGGGQRYEQYF
TRBJ1-2,NA,TRBD1,TRBV29-1,TGCAGGGCAAGGGACAGGGACGGCTACACCTTC,CRARDRDGYTF
TRBJ1-2,many,NA,TRBV19,TGTGCCAGTAGTATAGACAAGGGGATTAACTATGGCTACACCTTC,CASSIDKGINYGYTF
TRBJ2-3,few,TRBD1,TRBV14,TGTGCCAGCAGTCTGACAGGGACGCAGTATTTT,CASSLTGTQYF
TRBJ2-7,many,TRBD1,TRBV6-6,TGTGCCAGCAGTGCCCCCCCCGGACAGGCCGAGCAGTACTTC,CASSAPPGQAEQYF
TRBJ1-1,many,NA,TRBV12-3/TRBV12-4,TGTGCCAGCAGTTTAGAGACGGGACGAAACACTGAAGCTTTCTTT,CASSLETGRNTEAFF
TRBJ1-2,many,NA,TRBV20-1,TGCAGTGCTAGTGGGCGGGACTATGGCTACACCTTC,CSASGRDYGYTF
TRBJ1-2,NA,NA,TRBV7-8,TGTGCCAGCAGCCCGAGTAGGGTAGGAGGCTACACCTTC,CASSPSRVGGYTF
TRBJ1-2,NA,NA,TRBV9,TGTGCCAGCAGCGGGACCGGGGCCTATGGCTACACCTTC,CASSGTGAYGYTF
TRBJ2-5,many,NA,TRBV7-7,TGTGCTAGCAGCTTAGTGGGCCTTGGGGAGACCCAGTACTTC,CASSLVGLGETQYF
TRBJ2-3,many,NA,TRBV2,TGTGCCAATGAGGCAACTAGTTACTACACAGATACGCAGTATTTT,CANEATSYYTDTQYF
TRBJ1-2,once,NA,TRBV6-1,TGTGCCAGCAGTGACTTTTTTTATGGCTACACCTTC,CASSDFFYGYTF
TRBJ1-6,NA,TRBD1,TRBV7-8,TGTGCCAGCAGACCTGGACAGGGGAATTCACCCCTCCACTTT,CASRPGQGNSPLHF
TRBJ1-3,few,NA,TRBV19,TGTGCCAGTGAGACAGGACGATATGGCTACACCATATATTTT,CASETGRYGYTIYF
TRBJ2-7,few,TRBD2,TRBV10-1,TGCGCCAGCAGTGCGAGCGGGAGTATAAACGAGCAGTACTTC,CASSASGSINEQYF
TRBJ2-6,many,NA,TRBV7-9,TGTGCCAGCAGCCCGAATGGGGCCAACGTCCTGACTTTC,CASSPNGANVLTF
TRBJ2-3,many,TRBD1,TRBV20-1,TGCAGTGCTAGAGCCGGGACAGGGGGCCCAGATACGCAGTATTTT,CSARAGTGGPDTQYF